The rows below give T cell receptor beta chains drawn from one sample of a study of T cell clonotyping in hematopoietic cell transplantation. The method was immunoSEQ multiplex PCR; TCRdb's version includes in-frame clones alone and lacks a portion of them. In the table there are about 27,000 clones, more than 70% of which are singletons. The sample here was peripheral blood mononuclear cells, taken before stem cell transplant. The receptors were sampled from a man aged 50 to 59 with myelodysplastic syndrome. Some clones in this sample may be carry-over from other donors' samples. Both conserved end residues are part of each CDR3. Each record gives: clone size, V gene, J gene, D gene, CDR3 DNA, CDR3 protein. D genes are given only for firm matches. Size tells how often a clone was seen (once, few, many) or the class of an expanded clone, and some rows leave it out.

NA	TRBV4-2	TRBJ1-6	NA	TGTGCCAGCAGCCAAGATACACGGGGGAGAGACTATAATTCACCCCTCCACTTT	CASSQDTRGRDYNSPLHF
NA	TRBV2	TRBJ1-5	TRBD1	TGTGCCAGCAGTGACGACAGGGATCAGCCCCAGCATTTT	CASSDDRDQPQHF
NA	TRBV30	TRBJ2-3	TRBD2	TGTGCTTACAGCGGGGGGGGCACAGATACGCAGTATTTT	CAYSGGGTDTQYF
NA	TRBV30	TRBJ1-2	NA	TGTGCCTGGATAGGCGGGGGCTATGGCTACACCTTC	CAWIGGGYGYTF
NA	TRBV6-5	TRBJ1-2	TRBD1	TGTGCCAGCAACCAAGGGACAGGGAACTATGGCTACACCTTC	CASNQGTGNYGYTF
NA	TRBV5-6	TRBJ2-5	TRBD2	TGTGCCAGCAGCTTGGAAAATGCCGGGAGGAGGGAGACCCAGTACTTC	CASSLENAGRRETQYF
NA	TRBV30	TRBJ2-5	NA	TGTGCCTGGAGTGTACGTTCAATGGAGACCCAGTACTTC	CAWSVRSMETQYF
NA	TRBV10-2	TRBJ1-1	NA	TGCGCCAGCAGTGAGTCCCAGGGCACTGAAGCTTTCTTT	CASSESQGTEAFF
few	TRBV30	TRBJ1-5	TRBD1	TGTGCCTGGACCCTAACGACAGGGCGGCATAGCAATCAGCCCCAGCATTTT	CAWTLTTGRHSNQPQHF
NA	TRBV2	TRBJ1-1	NA	TGTGCCAGCACTGAGCGGTTCATGAACACTGAAGCTTTCTTT	CASTERFMNTEAFF
once	TRBV29-1	TRBJ2-3	NA	TGCAGCGTTAGGTCCGGCGACACAGATACGCAGTATTTT	CSVRSGDTDTQYF
NA	TRBV6-5	TRBJ1-3	NA	TGTGCCAGCAGTTACTCGAGGCCGAGCTCTGGAAACACCATATATTTT	CASSYSRPSSGNTIYF
NA	TRBV4-3	TRBJ2-7	NA	TGCGCCAGCAGCCAAGAGTGGCTGAACTCCTACGAGCAGTACTTC	CASSQEWLNSYEQYF
NA	TRBV30	TRBJ2-1	TRBD1	TGTGCCTGGAGTGACCCACGGACAGGGGAAAATGAGCAGTTCTTC	CAWSDPRTGENEQFF
NA	TRBV20-1	TRBJ2-5	NA	TGCAGTGCTAGAGATCGGGAGACCCAGTACTTC	CSARDRETQYF
NA	TRBV6-5	TRBJ2-5	NA	TGTGCCAGCGGCCACCTGACCCAGTACTTC	CASGHLTQYF
NA	TRBV9	TRBJ2-4	TRBD1	TGTGCCAGCAGCCCAGGGACAGTTGTGGACATTCAGTACTTC	CASSPGTVVDIQYF
NA	TRBV4-3	TRBJ1-2	NA	TGCGCCAGCAGCCAAGTCGGGGGCGACTATGGCTACACCTTC	CASSQVGGDYGYTF
NA	TRBV7-7	TRBJ1-4	NA	TGTGCTAGCAGCTTAGGGCTTAATGAAAAACTGTTTTTT	CASSLGLNEKLFF
once	TRBV28	TRBJ2-7	TRBD1	TGTGCCAGCAGTTCCCCAGACAGGGGCAACGAGCAGTACTTC	CASSSPDRGNEQYF
NA	TRBV7-2	TRBJ1-5	NA	TGTGCCAGCAGCTGGATTCCCAATCAGCCCCAGCATTTT	CASSWIPNQPQHF
NA	TRBV6-5	TRBJ2-7	NA	TGTGCCAGCAGTACCCTATACCGGACGGAGAACGAGCAGTACTTC	CASSTLYRTENEQYF
NA	TRBV7-2	TRBJ2-7	NA	TGTGCCAGCAGCTTATTTGGTTACGAGCAGTACTTC	CASSLFGYEQYF
once	TRBV7-2	TRBJ2-5	TRBD2	TGTGCCAGCAGCAAACTAGCGGGGGGCTTAGAGACCCAGTACTTC	CASSKLAGGLETQYF
NA	TRBV7-2	TRBJ2-3	NA	TGTGCCAGCAGCTTACTTTTCACAGATACGCAGTATTTT	CASSLLFTDTQYF
NA	TRBV6-5	TRBJ2-3	NA	TGTGCCAGCAGTTCCCTTAGTGATACGCAGTATTTT	CASSSLSDTQYF
NA	TRBV20-1	TRBJ2-7	NA	TGCAGTGCTAGAGATCGTGTGGAGTACTTC	CSARDRVEYF
NA	TRBV25-1	TRBJ1-1	NA	TGTGCCAGCGGACGGTTCACTGAAGCTTTCTTT	CASGRFTEAFF
NA	TRBV6-1	TRBJ1-1	NA	TGTGCCAGCAGTGCAAACACGGTCAGGGGCACTGAAGCTTTCTTT	CASSANTVRGTEAFF
NA	TRBV30	TRBJ2-7	TRBD2	TGTGCCTGGAGTGCGGGTCGGGGAGGGTACGAGCAGTACTTC	CAWSAGRGGYEQYF
NA	TRBV28	TRBJ2-7	TRBD2	TGTGCCAGCTCACGAGCGGGAGAGTCGGACGAGCAGTACTTC	CASSRAGESDEQYF
few	TRBV30	TRBJ1-4	NA	TGTGCCTGGAGTGCCACAGGGATTTATGAAAAACTGTTTTTT	CAWSATGIYEKLFF
few	TRBV12-5	TRBJ1-1	NA	TGTGCTAGTGGTTCCTCGGGGGTCGGCACTGAAGCTTTCTTT	CASGSSGVGTEAFF
NA	TRBV4-3	TRBJ2-7	NA	TGCGCCAGCAGCCAAGAGGGTTCTTTGGGAGCCGGCGAGCAGTACTTC	CASSQEGSLGAGEQYF
NA	TRBV5-1	TRBJ1-5	TRBD1	TGCGCCAGCAGCGAGGGCCCGGGACAGGGTGGTCAGCCCCAGCATTTT	CASSEGPGQGGQPQHF
NA	TRBV5-6	TRBJ2-7	NA	TGTGCCAGCAGCTCGGGACAACACGAGCAGTACTTC	CASSSGQHEQYF
NA	TRBV5-1	TRBJ2-7	NA	TGCGCCAGCAGCTTGGAGGGGGGAGGAAGGGGGATCGAGCAGTACTTC	CASSLEGGGRGIEQYF
NA	TRBV11-1	TRBJ1-5	TRBD1	TGTGCCAGCAGCGCCGGGACAGGGGGCAATCAGCCCCAGCATTTT	CASSAGTGGNQPQHF
once	TRBV29-1	TRBJ2-4	NA	TGCAGCGGGAACGAAGGAAACATTCAGTACTTC	CSGNEGNIQYF
NA	TRBV6-5	TRBJ1-3	NA	TGTGCCAGCAGTTCAGAGAGAAACACCATATATTTT	CASSSERNTIYF
NA	TRBV2	TRBJ1-1	NA	TGTGCCAGCAGCCGGCTTGAAGTGACCACTGAAGCTTTCTTT	CASSRLEVTTEAFF
few	TRBV28	TRBJ1-5	NA	TGTGCCAGCAGTTCCCAGGGGAGTTTCAATCAGCCCCAGCATTTT	CASSSQGSFNQPQHF
NA	TRBV30	TRBJ1-6	TRBD1	TGTGCCTGGACCCCGGGACAGAGCTCCTATAATTCACCCCTCCACTTT	CAWTPGQSSYNSPLHF
NA	TRBV29-1	TRBJ2-7	TRBD1	TGCAGCATCTGGACAGGAATCAGCTCCTACGAGCAGTACTTC	CSIWTGISSYEQYF
few	TRBV10-3	TRBJ2-2	NA	TGTGCCATCAGTGCCGACGGAGCGAACACCGGGGAGCTGTTTTTT	CAISADGANTGELFF
NA	TRBV5-1	TRBJ2-1	NA	TGCGCCAGCAGCTTGTCTTCCGAACGTTACAATGAGCAGTTCTTC	CASSLSSERYNEQFF
once	TRBV4-3	TRBJ1-1	NA	TGCGCCAGCAGCCAAGGGGGGGTTCGTGGGACTGAAGCTTTCTTT	CASSQGGVRGTEAFF
NA	TRBV6-1	TRBJ2-7	TRBD1	TGTGCCAGCAGTGAAGCGGGGGGACAGGGGGCCTACGAGCAGTACTTC	CASSEAGGQGAYEQYF
NA	TRBV2	TRBJ1-2	NA	TGTGCCAGCAGTGTATTAGGACCGACGGGCTACACCTTC	CASSVLGPTGYTF
NA	TRBV30	TRBJ1-6	NA	TGTGCCTGGAGTGTATGGTCAGCTTTCAATTCACCCCTCCACTTT	CAWSVWSAFNSPLHF
NA	TRBV5-1	TRBJ2-1	NA	TGCGCCAGCAGGCCAAGCTCCTACAATGAGCAGTTCTTC	CASRPSSYNEQFF
NA	TRBV30	TRBJ1-5	NA	TGTGCCTGGGGACGGAGTAATCAGCCCCAGCATTTT	CAWGRSNQPQHF
NA	TRBV9	TRBJ1-1	NA	TGTGCCAGCAGCGTCCCGAAGCCGGGCCTTGAAGCTTTCTTT	CASSVPKPGLEAFF
NA	TRBV7-2	TRBJ2-5	TRBD1	TGTGCCAGCAGAACAGGGGACCGCCAAGAGACCCAGTACTTC	CASRTGDRQETQYF
NA	TRBV11-2	TRBJ1-1	NA	TGTGCCAGCAGCTCCCGGACAGCCATTGAAGCTTTCTTT	CASSSRTAIEAFF
NA	TRBV7-3	TRBJ2-1	NA	TGTGCCAGCAGCTTGGAGCGGGCTTACAATGAGCAGTTCTTC	CASSLERAYNEQFF
NA	TRBV30	TRBJ2-2	NA	TGTGCCTGGAGTCGGAGGAGCGGGGAGCTGTTTTTT	CAWSRRSGELFF
NA	TRBV6-6	TRBJ2-7	TRBD1	TGTGCCAGCAGCCAGTCGACAGGGGGCCGTTACGAGCAGTACTTC	CASSQSTGGRYEQYF
few	TRBV6-6	TRBJ1-2	TRBD1	TGTGCCAGCAGTACCATGGGACAGGGGGGTGGCTACACCTTC	CASSTMGQGGGYTF